One and the same sample provided the 27 T cell receptor beta chains below, sequenced in a study of cytomegalovirus exposure and HLA in healthy donors. The primer mix had 60 Vbeta and 13 Jbeta primers. TCRdb's table, derived via immunoSEQ multiplex PCR, lists solely in-frame clones and lacks some. The data show around 150,000 clones, more than 70% seen once. Sequencing was done on a sample of PBMCs. Every receptor here comes from a male donor in good health and CMV-seronegative.

The chain carries TRBV30 and TRBJ2-1, with a tentative D call TRBD1 (5 bases). Per the germline V gene, CDR1 is GTSNPN and CDR2 is SVGIG (reference sequence). Between the trimmed V and J ends, which lost 2 bases and 15 bases, there was a span of 20 bases. This CDR3 comprises 13 residues. As DNA, the CDR3 is TGTGCCTGGAGTTCCACTGGGGCGCCCTTAGGGTTCTTC. Translating gives CAWSSTGAPLGFF.

The rearrangement joins TRBV4-2 to TRBJ1-4, with TRBD1 matching 8 bases. The junction had 1 base not matched to a gene; V was cut back by 4 bases and J by 0 bases. The CDR3 spans 15 residues. CDR1 and CDR2 (germline): LGHNA, YNFKEQ. The CDR3 spells CASSPQGATNEKLFF. DNA for the CDR3: TGTGCCAGCAGCCCACAGGGGGCAACTAATGAAAAACTGTTTTTT.

The chain employs TRBV4-1 and TRBJ2-7, with 10 bases identical to TRBD2. The CDR3 totals 16 residues. Germline lookup yields CDR1 MGHRA and CDR2 YSYEKL. The J segment lost 2 bases and the V segment lost 3 bases, leaving 7 bases of the junction unmatched. The CDR3 region is CASSQSGLAATYEQYF. CDR3 sequence (DNA): TGCGCCAGCAGCCAGTCCGGACTAGCGGCCACCTACGAGCAGTACTTC.

This sequence joins TRBV30 and TRBJ2-3; D possibly corresponds to TRBD1 (5 bases). This CDR3 has 12 amino acids. Germline V gives CDR1 GTSNPN, CDR2 SVGIG (reference sequence). V was shortened by 0 bases and J by 4 bases, with 5 bases between the two germline ends. CDR3 loop: CAWSVQADTQYF. The CDR3 DNA is TGTGCCTGGAGTGTACAGGCAGATACGCAGTATTTT.

This CDR3 reads CASSEASGTSRNEQFF. CDR3 nucleotides: TGTGCCAGCAGTGAAGCCTCCGGGACTAGCCGGAATGAGCAGTTCTTC. This chain links TRBV6-1 with TRBJ2-1; the match to TRBD2 covers 9 bases. Germline trimming cut 0 bases from V and 7 bases from J; bases unmatched to any gene: 7. CDR3 length: 16 residues. Looked up from germline, CDR1 is MNHNS and CDR2 is SASEGT.

V gene TRBV6-1 combines with J gene TRBJ2-3, with 7 bases fitting TRBD2. The germline V gene encodes CDR1 MNHNS and CDR2 SASEGT. The V segment lost 3 bases and the J segment 1 base; nucleotides outside the gene matches: 4. The CDR3 contains 15 residues. The CDR3, as DNA: TGTGCCAGCAGTGATGGGGGGGGAGGCACAGATACGCAGTATTTT. Its protein is CASSDGGGGTDTQYF.

The chain carries TRBV5-4 and TRBJ1-4, with D possibly matching TRBD1 (6 bases). The germline V and J ends were trimmed by 0 bases and 4 bases, with 10 bases remaining between them. This CDR3 is built from 15 residues. The germline V gene has CDR1 SGHNT and CDR2 YYREEE (reference sequence). The CDR3 bases are TGTGCCAGCAGCTTGGCTGGACAGCTTAATGAAAAACTGTTTTTT. Its translation is CASSLAGQLNEKLFF.

The chain employs TRBV7-2 and TRBJ1-3; D remains ambiguous. The CDR3 spans 14 residues. V was trimmed by 2 bases and J by 0 bases, leaving 5 bases between them. Per the germline V gene, CDR1 is SGHTA and CDR2 is FQGNSA. CDR3 region: CASSLYTSGNTIYF. The CDR3 DNA follows: TGTGCCAGCAGCTTATACACCTCTGGAAACACCATATATTTT.

This sequence joins TRBV30 and TRBJ1-1, with D possibly TRBD1 on 5 matching bases. This CDR3 is 11 amino acids long. Trimming shortened V by 1 base and J by 10 bases, and 10 bases separated the two germline ends. Germline values: CDR1 GTSNPN, CDR2 SVGIG (reference sequence). The CDR3 region has the DNA TGTGCCTGGAGTGCCAGTGACAGAGCTTTCTTT. Translated: CAWSASDRAFF. The entire variable domain, with the rest obtained from reference TRBV30 and TRBJ1-1, is as follows: SQTIHQWPATLVQPVGSPLSLECTVEGTSNPNLYWYRQAAGRGLQLLFYSVGIGQISSEVPQNLSASRPQDRQFILSSKKLLLSDSGFYLCAWSASDRAFFGQGTRLTVV.

The chain links TRBV7-2 to TRBJ1-1; D is possibly TRBD1 (6 bases). CDR1 and CDR2 (germline): SGHTA, FQGNSA. This CDR3 contains 13 residues. Trimming shortened V by 1 base and J by 11 bases, and 14 bases separated the two germline ends. The CDR3 spells CASSLETGMYAFF. The CDR3 nucleotides are TGTGCCAGCAGCTTAGAGACAGGAATGTATGCTTTCTTT.

This sequence joins TRBV7-2 and TRBJ1-3, with TRBD1 as a possible D gene (5 bases). CDR1 and CDR2 (germline): SGHTA, FQGNSA. This CDR3 has 13 residues. V lost 4 bases and J lost 4, with 8 bases in between. CDR3 nucleotide sequence: TGTGCCAGCAGCTCCGGACACGGAAACACCATATATTTT. Its protein is CASSSGHGNTIYF.

The chain has TRBV9 and TRBJ1-4, with 8 bases lining up with TRBD1. Germline CDR1 and CDR2: SGDLS and YYNGEE. The CDR3 spans 13 residues. The V gene end was trimmed by 4 bases and the J gene end by 6 bases; junction bases not matched to a gene: 2. The CDR3 DNA reads TGTGCCAGCAGCTCGGACAGGGATGAAAAACTGTTTTTT. Its protein is CASSSDRDEKLFF. Combining the CDR3 with reference TRBV9 and TRBJ1-4 gives the whole variable domain DSGVTQTPKHLITATGQRVTLRCSPRSGDLSVYWYQQSLDQGLQFLIQYYNGEERAKGNILERFSAQQFPDLHSELNLSSLELGDSALYFCASSSDRDEKLFFGSGTQLSVL.

The chain combines TRBV13 with TRBJ2-7, with 8 nucleotides matching TRBD2. The CDR3 is 15 amino acids. Germline CDR1 PRHDT, CDR2 FYEKMQ (reference sequence). Trimming removed 1 base from V and 3 bases from J; junction bases left unmatched: 5. CDR3 sequence reads: CASSLASGGRYEQYF. The CDR3 DNA reads as TGTGCCAGCAGCTTAGCCAGCGGGGGCCGCTACGAGCAGTACTTC.

V and J are TRBV7-9 and TRBJ1-1; 7 bases are a match to TRBD1. The CDR3 is 14 residues long. Germline CDR1 and CDR2: SEHNR and FQNEAQ (reference sequence). The J segment lost 1 base and the V segment lost 5 bases, leaving 4 bases of the junction unmatched. CDR3 protein: CASSPGTANTEAFF. The CDR3 DNA reads TGTGCCAGCAGCCCGGGGACAGCGAACACTGAAGCTTTCTTT.

Only a few counts were recorded for this clone. This chain connects TRBV4-3 to TRBJ2-6; 10 bases line up with TRBD1. J was trimmed by 8 bases and V by 0 bases; bases with no gene match: 7. Germline V gives CDR1 LGHNA, CDR2 YSLEER. CDR3 length: 17 residues. The CDR3, as DNA: TGCGCCAGCAGCCAAGAAGTCACGGACAGGGGGACCAACGTCCTGACTTTC. Translated, it gives CASSQEVTDRGTNVLTF.

The chain recombines TRBV25-1 with TRBJ2-7; 9 bases map to TRBD1. V lost 2 bases, J lost 3 bases, and 2 bases stayed unmatched. The CDR3 is made up of 14 amino acids. Germline V gene lookup returns CDR1 MGHDK and CDR2 SYGVNS. The CDR3 loop is CASSEGTGYYEQYF. As DNA, the CDR3 is TGTGCCAGCAGTGAAGGGACAGGGTACTACGAGCAGTACTTC.

For the CDR3, the DNA is TGTGCCAGCAGCGTACTTGGAGGGCCGGGGGGGGCCAACGTCCTGACTTTC. Translating gives CASSVLGGPGGANVLTF. This chain connects TRBV9 to TRBJ2-6, with D maybe TRBD2 (6 bases). Trimming cost V 1 base and J 4 bases, with 15 bases left between them. The CDR3 loop spans 17 amino acids. CDR1 and CDR2 (germline): SGDLS, YYNGEE.

This chain uses TRBV7-2 with TRBJ2-7; TRBD2 aligns across 9 bases. The V segment lost 1 base and the J segment 1 base; nucleotides outside the gene matches: 11. CDR1 is SGHTA, CDR2 FQGNSA, per germline. This CDR3 comprises 18 residues. CDR3 residues: CASSLEGLAYQGSYEQYF. Here the CDR3 DNA reads TGTGCCAGCAGCTTAGAGGGACTAGCCTACCAGGGGTCCTACGAGCAGTACTTC.

This chain joins TRBV30 and TRBJ1-6; no definite D call. Germline V lookup: CDR1 GTSNPN, CDR2 SVGIG (reference sequence). V dropped 2 bases and J dropped 8 bases, with 10 bases sitting between them. CDR3 length: 13 residues. CDR3 protein: CAWSNSGDSPLHF. In DNA form, the CDR3 reads TGTGCCTGGAGTAACAGCGGGGATTCACCCCTCCACTTT. Using reference TRBV30 and TRBJ1-6 for the parts outside the CDR3, the full variable domain is SQTIHQWPATLVQPVGSPLSLECTVEGTSNPNLYWYRQAAGRGLQLLFYSVGIGQISSEVPQNLSASRPQDRQFILSSKKLLLSDSGFYLCAWSNSGDSPLHFGNGTRLTVT.

V is TRBV4-1 and J is TRBJ2-1; 9 bases are a match to TRBD1. Germline CDR1 reads MGHRA; CDR2 reads YSYEKL. The J segment lost 6 bases and the V segment lost 3 bases, leaving 6 bases of the junction unmatched. The CDR3 contains 15 residues. CDR3 DNA sequence: TGCGCCAGCAGCCAGACCGGGACAGGGCGCAATGAGCAGTTCTTC. This codes for CASSQTGTGRNEQFF.

The rearrangement links TRBV7-9 to TRBJ1-2; TRBD1 is a possible D gene (5 bases). In germline, CDR1 is SEHNR, CDR2 FQNEAQ (reference sequence). The V end was cut by 5 bases, the J end by 2 bases, with 15 bases between. The CDR3 totals 15 residues. CDR3 residues: CASSAWTSSNYGYTF. CDR3 coding DNA: TGTGCCAGCAGCGCATGGACAAGCTCCAACTATGGCTACACCTTC.

The chain combines TRBV9 with TRBJ2-1; TRBD2 agrees at 9 bases. CDR1 is SGDLS, CDR2 YYNGEE, per germline. The CDR3 runs to 15 residues. The trim removed 5 bases at V and 7 bases at J, leaving 10 bases unmatched. CDR3 DNA sequence: TGTGCCAGCAGTAGGGGCGGGGGGGCCCCAAATGAGCAGTTCTTC. Its translation is CASSRGGGAPNEQFF.

The J gene is TRBJ2-7, the V gene TRBV6-1; the match to TRBD2 covers 7 bases. The CDR3 covers 14 residues. Germline assignment: CDR1 MNHNS and CDR2 SASEGT. V shed 6 bases and J 0 bases; nucleotides not matched to a gene: 5. The CDR3: CASRGGGLSYEQYF. The CDR3 DNA follows: TGTGCCAGCAGGGGCGGGGGACTCTCCTACGAGCAGTACTTC.

The chain joins TRBV6-5 to TRBJ2-7; tentative D call: TRBD2 (6 bases). Germline CDR1 and CDR2: MNHEY and SVGAGI. The CDR3 runs to 14 residues. V gave up 0 bases and J gave up 3 bases, with 9 bases separating them. CDR3 region: CASSYSEGGYEQYF. CDR3 nucleotide sequence: TGTGCCAGCAGTTACTCGGAGGGCGGCTACGAGCAGTACTTC.

This chain uses TRBV2 with TRBJ1-5; 7 nucleotides line up with TRBD1. The germline V gene has CDR1 SNHLY and CDR2 FYNNEI. This CDR3 comprises 13 residues. J lost 9 bases, V lost 1 base, and 3 bases had no gene match. CDR3 residues: CASSEGTGRPQHF. The DNA of the CDR3 is TGTGCCAGCAGTGAAGGGACAGGAAGGCCCCAGCATTTT.

The genes are TRBV7-6 and TRBJ2-3, with D possibly being TRBD1 (5 bases). Germline CDR1 and CDR2: SGHVS and FNYEAQ. The CDR3 has 14 residues. The ends were cut back, 1 base at V and 2 bases at J, with 7 bases in the middle. The CDR3 nucleotides read TGTGCCAGCAGCTTAGGGACACCCACAGATACGCAGTATTTT. This translates into CASSLGTPTDTQYF.

This clone was counted only a few times. The rearrangement joins TRBV4-3 to TRBJ2-1, with D perhaps matching TRBD1 (6 bases). V dropped 3 bases and J dropped 10 bases, with 22 bases sitting between them. The CDR3 covers 16 residues. The germline CDR1 and CDR2 sequences are LGHNA and YSLEER. CDR3 in DNA: TGCGCCAGCAGCCAGTCAGGAACCGGGACACCTATCGAGCAGTTCTTC. It translates to CASSQSGTGTPIEQFF.